This T cell receptor beta chain was recorded in a study of blood T cell repertoires in COVID-19. Profiled with immunoSEQ multiplex PCR; TCRdb holds only in-frame clones, not every one. The table lists 250,000 to 300,000 clones, 88% of them singletons, with around 11% in the top ten. V was trimmed by 5 bases and J by 7 bases, leaving 14 bases between them. CDR1 and CDR2 (germline): LNHDA, SQIVND (reference sequence). This CDR3 has 13 residues. This clonotype was obtained from a woman aged 25 to 39 with COVID-19, enrolled during active disease. The rearrangement links TRBV19 to TRBJ1-2, with D possibly being TRBD1 (6 bases). Sequenced: peripheral blood. For the CDR3, the DNA is TGTGCCAGTAGTGCATTCACAGGGTTTGGCTACACCTTC. Amino acid sequence: CASSAFTGFGYTF.